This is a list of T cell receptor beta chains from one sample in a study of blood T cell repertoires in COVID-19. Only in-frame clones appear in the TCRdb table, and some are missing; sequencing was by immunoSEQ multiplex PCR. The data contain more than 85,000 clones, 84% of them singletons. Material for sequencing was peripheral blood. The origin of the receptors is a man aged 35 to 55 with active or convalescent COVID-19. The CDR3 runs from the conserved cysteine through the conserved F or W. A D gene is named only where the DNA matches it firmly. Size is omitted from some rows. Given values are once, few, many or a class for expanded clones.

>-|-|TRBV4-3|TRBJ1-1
TGCGCCAGCAGCCAAGGGCAGAACACTGAAGCTTTCTTT
CASSQGQNTEAFF
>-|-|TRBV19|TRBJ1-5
TGTGCCAGTAGTGCCACAGGGAGCAATCAGCCCCAGCATTTT
CASSATGSNQPQHF
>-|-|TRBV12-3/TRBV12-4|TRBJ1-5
TGTGCCAGCAGTTGGGGGGGACAGCCCCAGCATTTT
CASSWGGQPQHF
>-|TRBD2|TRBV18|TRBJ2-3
TGTGCCAGCTCACCTCCGGGACTAGCGGGCCCAGATACGCAGTATTTT
CASSPPGLAGPDTQYF
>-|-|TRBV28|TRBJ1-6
TGTGCCAGCAGGTCTGGACATGGGTTAAATTCACCCCTCCACTTT
CASRSGHGLNSPLHF
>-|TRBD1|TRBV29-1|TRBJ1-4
TGCAGCGTGGGGGGTGGGACAGGGCGTGAAAAACTGTTTTTT
CSVGGGTGREKLFF
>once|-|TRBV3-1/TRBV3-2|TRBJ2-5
TGTGCCAGCAGCCACATTGGGAGAGCGGAGGGGGAGACCCAGTACTTC
CASSHIGRAEGETQYF
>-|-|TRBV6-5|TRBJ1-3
TGTGCCAGCAGTTATTCGACAGGAAACTCTGGAAACACCATATATTTT
CASSYSTGNSGNTIYF
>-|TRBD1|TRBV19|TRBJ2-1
TGTGCCAGTAATGGTCGTCGGACAGGGCAAATACATAATGAGCAGTTCTTC
CASNGRRTGQIHNEQFF
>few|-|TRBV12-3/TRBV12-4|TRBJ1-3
TGTGCCAGCAGTTTGAGCGGGGGTAACACCATATATTTT
CASSLSGGNTIYF
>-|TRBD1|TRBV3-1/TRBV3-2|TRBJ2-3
TGTGCCAGCAGCCAAGCGGGACAGGGGGGTAGTGATACGCAGTATTTT
CASSQAGQGGSDTQYF
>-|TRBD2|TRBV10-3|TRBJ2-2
TGTGCCATCAGTGAGGCCCAAGGCGGGGGGGCCGGGGAGCTGTTTTTT
CAISEAQGGGAGELFF
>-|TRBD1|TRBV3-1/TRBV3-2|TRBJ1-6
TGTGCCAGCAGCCAGACCCGAAGGGCCCGGGACAGGGGGCAGATGGATAATTCACCCCTCCACTTT
CASSQTRRARDRGQMDNSPLHF
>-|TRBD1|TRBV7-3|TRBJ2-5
TGTGCCAGCAGCTCAGGGGGCGTGGGAGAGACCCAGTACTTC
CASSSGGVGETQYF
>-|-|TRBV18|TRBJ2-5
TGTGCCAGCTCACTGAGCCTTTCCGTGGAGACCCAGTACTTC
CASSLSLSVETQYF
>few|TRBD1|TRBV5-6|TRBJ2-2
TGTGCCAGCAGCCCCATAGACAGGGGCGTAAAGAACACCGGGGAGCTGTTTTTT
CASSPIDRGVKNTGELFF
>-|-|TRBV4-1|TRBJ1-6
TGCGCCAGCAGCCAAGAAGGGGGATCACCCCTCCACTTT
CASSQEGGSPLHF